Following are 2 T cell receptor beta chains from one sample sequenced in a study of blood T cell repertoires in COVID-19. The repertoire was sequenced with immunoSEQ multiplex PCR; TCRdb's copy has only in-frame clones and lacks some. Here the sample spans a few hundred thousand clones, approximately 81% being singletons. The material sequenced was peripheral blood. These TCRs come from a woman aged 55-75 years who had recovered from COVID-19.

The V call is TRBV6-5, the J call TRBJ1-1, with D uncertain. Germline CDR1 reads MNHEY; CDR2 reads SVGAGI. V was trimmed by 1 base and J by 1 base, leaving 10 bases between them. CDR3 length equals 15 residues. In DNA form, the CDR3 reads TGTGCCAGCAGTTACTTAACCCGCAGGAACACTGAAGCTTTCTTT. Encoded protein: CASSYLTRRNTEAFF.

The table lists this clone with a count of one. This sequence joins TRBV18 and TRBJ1-3, with a possible D match to TRBD1 (5 bases). There are 16 residues in the CDR3. Looked up from germline, CDR1 is KGHSH and CDR2 is LQKENI. Trimming cost V 3 bases and J 0 bases, with 12 bases left between them. CDR3 coding DNA: TGTGCCAGCTCACCTATGGGGCCGTCCTCTGGAAACACCATATATTTT. Translation gives CASSPMGPSSGNTIYF.